What follows are 5 T cell receptor beta chains derived from one specimen sequenced in a study of T-cell reconstitution after alpha-beta-depleted transplantation in children. Unique molecular identifiers tagged the TCRbeta library. TCRdb re-analysed the PCR reads in MiXCR, keeping a single row per CDR3 protein. Among 400,000 to 450,000 distinct CDR3 sequences listed, roughly 43% were seen once. The sample consisted of PBMCs, taken before TCRalphabeta/CD19-depleted stem cell transplant. The origin of the receptors is a girl aged 2-10 years with aplastic anemia, due to receive a stem cell transplant.

This clonotype appeared a single time. The chain has TRBV20-1 and TRBJ2-7, with D maybe TRBD2 (6 bases). Germline V gene sequence: CDR1 DFQATT, CDR2 SNEGSKA (reference sequence). V lost 5 bases, J lost 3 bases, and 14 bases lay in between. The CDR3 sequence is 13 residues long. The CDR3 DNA sequence: TGCAGTGCTTTACTAGCCCATGTCTACGAGCAGTACTTC. It translates to CSALLAHVYEQYF.

This rearrangement joins TRBV29-1 to TRBJ2-7; TRBD1 matches at 8 bases. CDR1 and CDR2 from the germline V gene are SQVTM and ANQGSEA. With V trimmed by 7 bases and J by 5 bases, 4 bases remained unmatched. The CDR3 runs 11 residues. CDR3 in amino acids: CSADRGDEQYF. CDR3 nucleotides: TGCAGCGCTGACAGGGGCGACGAGCAGTACTTC.

This clonotype was seen repeatedly, ten times or more. CDR3 sequence reads: CASSQGLAYEQYF. The CDR3 DNA is TGCGCCAGCAGCCAAGGGCTAGCCTACGAGCAGTACTTC. V gene TRBV4-1 combines with J gene TRBJ2-7, with no clear D. Between the trimmed V and J ends, which lost 1 base and 2 bases, there was a span of 6 bases. Per the germline V gene, CDR1 is MGHRA and CDR2 is YSYEKL. CDR3 size: 13 residues.

The chain couples TRBV5-6 to TRBJ1-5; 7 bases line up with TRBD1. The CDR3 loop spans 14 amino acids. The germline CDR1 and CDR2 sequences are SGHDT and YYEEEE. Trimming cost V 2 bases and J 4 bases; bases outside gene matches: 3. CDR3 region: CASSFSQGNQPQHF. CDR3 nucleotide sequence: TGTGCCAGCAGCTTTTCACAGGGGAATCAGCCCCAGCATTTT.

This clonotype has more than one count but fewer than ten. V gene TRBV7-9 combines with J gene TRBJ2-7, with a weak D call TRBD2 (6 bases). CDR1 is SEHNR, CDR2 FQNEAQ, per germline (reference sequence). V was trimmed by 8 bases and J by 3 bases, leaving 11 bases between them. CDR3 size: 12 residues. The CDR3 DNA reads TGTGCCAGCCGGGGGAGAGGCTACGAGCAGTACTTC. As protein: CASRGRGYEQYF.